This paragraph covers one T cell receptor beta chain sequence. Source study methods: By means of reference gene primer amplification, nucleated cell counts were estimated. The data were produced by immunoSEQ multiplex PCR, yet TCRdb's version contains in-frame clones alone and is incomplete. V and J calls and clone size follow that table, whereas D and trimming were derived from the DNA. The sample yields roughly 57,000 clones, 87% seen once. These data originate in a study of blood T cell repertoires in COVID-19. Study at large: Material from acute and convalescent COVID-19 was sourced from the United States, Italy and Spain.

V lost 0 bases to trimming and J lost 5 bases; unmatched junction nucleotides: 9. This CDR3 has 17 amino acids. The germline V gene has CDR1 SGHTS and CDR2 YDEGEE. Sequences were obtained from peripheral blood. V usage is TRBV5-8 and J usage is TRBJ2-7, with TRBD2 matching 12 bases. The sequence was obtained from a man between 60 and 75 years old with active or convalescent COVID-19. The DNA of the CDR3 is TGTGCCAGCAGCTTGGTCCCCCTAGCGGGGGGGGGCCACGAGCAGTACTTC. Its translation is CASSLVPLAGGGHEQYF.